This T cell receptor beta chain comes out of a study of blood T cells in healthy people across ages. In germline, CDR1 is SGHTA, CDR2 FQGNSA. The CDR3 contains 15 residues. Trimming removed 2 bases from V and 6 bases from J; junction bases left unmatched: 4. Together with a sample-barcoded 5' primer, a J-beta primer mix was included in a second PCR lasting about 6 to 11 cycles. TCRdb reprocessed the 5' RACE reads via MiXCR and lists one record per CDR3 protein. The table records some 1,500,000 distinct CDR3 sequences, approximately 39% of them present only once. In this sample, this clonotype turned up many times.

The V and J genes are TRBV7-2 and TRBJ2-3, with 11 bases fitting TRBD2. Source material: blood. The TCR comes from a woman aged 18-29 years in good health. CDR3 residues: CASSLLAGGKDTQYF. The CDR3 coding sequence is TGTGCCAGCAGCTTACTAGCGGGGGGCAAGGATACGCAGTATTTT.